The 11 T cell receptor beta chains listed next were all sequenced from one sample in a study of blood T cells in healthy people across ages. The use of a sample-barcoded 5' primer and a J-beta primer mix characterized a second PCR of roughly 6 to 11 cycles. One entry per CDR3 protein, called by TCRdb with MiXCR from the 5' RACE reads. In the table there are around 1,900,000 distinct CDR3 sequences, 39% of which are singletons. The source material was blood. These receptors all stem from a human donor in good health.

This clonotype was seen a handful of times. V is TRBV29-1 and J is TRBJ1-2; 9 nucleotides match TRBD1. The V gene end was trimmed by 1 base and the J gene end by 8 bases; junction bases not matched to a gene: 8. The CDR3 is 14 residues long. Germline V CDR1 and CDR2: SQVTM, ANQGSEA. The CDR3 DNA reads TGCAGCGTTGAAGGCGGACAGGGGATGCAGGGCTACACCTTC. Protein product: CSVEGGQGMQGYTF.

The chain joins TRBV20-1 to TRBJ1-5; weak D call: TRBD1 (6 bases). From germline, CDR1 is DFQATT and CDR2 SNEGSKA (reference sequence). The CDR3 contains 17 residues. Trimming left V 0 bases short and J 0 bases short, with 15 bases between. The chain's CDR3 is CSARDPTQGNSNQPQHF. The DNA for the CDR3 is TGCAGTGCTAGAGACCCCACACAGGGAAATAGCAATCAGCCCCAGCATTTT.

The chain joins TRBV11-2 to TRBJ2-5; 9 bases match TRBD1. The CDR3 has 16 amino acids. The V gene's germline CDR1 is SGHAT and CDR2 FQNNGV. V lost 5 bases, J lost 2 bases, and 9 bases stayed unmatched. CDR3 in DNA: TGTGCCAGCAGCCCTGCCCCGGGACAGGGTCAAGAGACCCAGTACTTC. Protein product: CASSPAPGQGQETQYF.

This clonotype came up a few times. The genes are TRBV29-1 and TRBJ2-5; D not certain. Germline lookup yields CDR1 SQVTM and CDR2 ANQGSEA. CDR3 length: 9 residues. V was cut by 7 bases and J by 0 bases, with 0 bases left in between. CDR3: CSDQETQYF. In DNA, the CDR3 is TGCAGCGACCAAGAGACCCAGTACTTC.

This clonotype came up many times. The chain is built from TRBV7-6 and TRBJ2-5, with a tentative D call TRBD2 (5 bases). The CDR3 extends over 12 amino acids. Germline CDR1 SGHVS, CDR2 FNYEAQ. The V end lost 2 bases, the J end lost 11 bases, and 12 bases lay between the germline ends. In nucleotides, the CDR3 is TGTGCCAGCAGCTTATTGGTTGGGGAGCAGTACTTC. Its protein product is CASSLLVGEQYF.

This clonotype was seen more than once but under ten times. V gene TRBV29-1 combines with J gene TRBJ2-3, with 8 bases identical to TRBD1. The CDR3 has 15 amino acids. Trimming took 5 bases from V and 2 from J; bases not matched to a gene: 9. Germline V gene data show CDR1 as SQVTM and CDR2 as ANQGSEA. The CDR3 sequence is CSVKTTGEFTDTQYF. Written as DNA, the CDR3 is TGCAGCGTTAAAACGACAGGGGAATTCACAGATACGCAGTATTTT.

CDR3 nucleotides: TGTGCCAGCAGCTCGACAGGGTGGACTGAAGCTTTCTTT. Protein sequence: CASSSTGWTEAFF. The chain joins TRBV3-1 to TRBJ1-1, with 7 bases fitting TRBD1. The CDR3 consists of 13 residues. The ends lost 5 bases at V and 5 bases at J; junction bases unmatched: 5. Germline V CDR1 and CDR2: LGHDT, YNNKEL (reference sequence).

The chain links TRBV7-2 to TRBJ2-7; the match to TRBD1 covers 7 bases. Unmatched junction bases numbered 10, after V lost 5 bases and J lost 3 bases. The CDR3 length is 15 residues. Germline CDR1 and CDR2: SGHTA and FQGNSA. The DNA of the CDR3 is TGTGCCAGCAGCCCTACAGGGGAACTCCTCTACGAGCAGTACTTC. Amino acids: CASSPTGELLYEQYF.

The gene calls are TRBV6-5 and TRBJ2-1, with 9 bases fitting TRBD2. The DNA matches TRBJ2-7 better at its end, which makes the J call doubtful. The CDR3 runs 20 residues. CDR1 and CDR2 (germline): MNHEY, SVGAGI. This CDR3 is CASSYSQGGGASRSYNEQYF. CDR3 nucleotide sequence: TGTGCCAGCAGTTACTCCCAGGGCGGGGGGGCCTCGAGGTCCTACAATGAGCAGTACTTC.

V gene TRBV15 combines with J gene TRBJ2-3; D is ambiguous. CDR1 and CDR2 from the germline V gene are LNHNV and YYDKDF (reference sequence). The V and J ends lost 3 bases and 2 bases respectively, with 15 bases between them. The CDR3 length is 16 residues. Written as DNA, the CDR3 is TGTGCCACCAGCAGTCTTGCACTGGGTGACACAGATACGCAGTATTTT. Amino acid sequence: CATSSLALGDTDTQYF.

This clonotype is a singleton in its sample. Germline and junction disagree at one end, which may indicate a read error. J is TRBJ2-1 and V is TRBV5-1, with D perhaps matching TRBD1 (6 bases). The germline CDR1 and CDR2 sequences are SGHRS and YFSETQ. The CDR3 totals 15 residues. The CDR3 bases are TGCGCCAGCAGCTGGGGGCCAGGATGGGACAATGGGCAGTTCTTC. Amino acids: CASSWGPGWDNGQFF.